A single sample is the source of the 26 T cell receptor beta chains below, sequenced in a study of blood T cell repertoires in COVID-19. Profiled with immunoSEQ multiplex PCR; TCRdb holds only in-frame clones, not every one. The sample has fewer than 250,000 clones, 90% to 95% seen once. The sample comprised peripheral blood. The receptors here all came from a man aged 55 to 70 with COVID-19, enrolled during active disease.

V gene TRBV28 combines with J gene TRBJ2-7; D is possibly TRBD2 (7 bases). CDR1 MDHEN and CDR2 SYDVKM come from the germline V gene. V lost 8 bases and J 1 base, leaving 18 bases between the germline ends. CDR3 length equals 15 residues. In nucleotides, the CDR3 is TGTGCCAGCTGCCGAGGGGGGGCCCCGTCCTACGAGCAGTACTTC. Amino acids: CASCRGGAPSYEQYF.

The chain is built from TRBV11-2 and TRBJ1-2, with 8 bases matching TRBD1. This CDR3 is built from 15 residues. The trim removed 5 bases at V and 3 bases at J, leaving 8 bases unmatched. The V gene's germline CDR1 is SGHAT and CDR2 FQNNGV. As DNA, the CDR3 is TGTGCCAGCAGCCGGATCGGACAGGGTTACTATGGCTACACCTTC. Protein product: CASSRIGQGYYGYTF.

The chain combines TRBV29-1 with TRBJ2-1; TRBD2 aligns across 7 bases. Per germline, CDR1 SQVTM and CDR2 ANQGSEA. The CDR3 is 16 amino acids. Germline trimming cut 1 base from V and 1 base from J; bases unmatched to any gene: 7. CDR3 coding DNA: TGCAGCGTTGAAGTAAGGGCGGGAGAGTCCTACAATGAGCAGTTCTTC. The encoded protein is CSVEVRAGESYNEQFF.

Of note for this clone: Other DNA sequences in the same sample also yield this CDR3. This sequence joins TRBV5-1 and TRBJ2-5; 10 positions agree with TRBD2. The CDR3 is 14 amino acids. After removal of 5 bases from V and 1 base from J, the junction contained 2 bases not matched to a gene. Germline-derived CDR1 and CDR2 are SGHRS and YFSETQ. The chain's CDR3 is CASSSGGIQETQYF. CDR3 DNA: TGCGCCAGCAGTAGCGGGGGGATCCAAGAGACCCAGTACTTC.

The chain joins TRBV27 to TRBJ2-7; TRBD2 might be the D (5 bases). Deletions cut 7 bases from V and 0 bases from J, with 16 bases between. CDR1 is MNHEY and CDR2 is SMNVEV in the germline V gene (reference sequence). This CDR3 has 15 residues. CDR3 amino acids: CASMLSGDYSYEQYF. The CDR3 coding sequence is TGTGCCAGCATGTTATCGGGTGACTACTCCTACGAGCAGTACTTC.

The chain combines TRBV7-8 with TRBJ1-4; D unresolved. The CDR3 is 17 residues long. Trimming removed 1 base at V and 8 bases at J, with 20 bases between. Germline-derived CDR1 and CDR2 are SGHVS and FQNEAQ. The CDR3 bases are TGTGCCAGCAGCTTAGTGGGCCCGGGGAGGGTAGGGGAAAAACTGTTTTTT. This translates into CASSLVGPGRVGEKLFF.

The chain combines TRBV11-3 with TRBJ1-2, with 8 bases that match TRBD1. With V trimmed by 7 bases and J by 9 bases, 10 bases remained unmatched. The germline CDR1 and CDR2 sequences are SGHNT and YENEEA. The CDR3 runs to 13 residues. CDR3 sequence reads: CASTLGQVVRYTF. In DNA, the CDR3 is TGTGCCAGCACTCTGGGACAGGTAGTTCGCTACACCTTC.

This rearrangement joins TRBV12-3 or TRBV12-4 to TRBJ1-1; D is ambiguous. The CDR3 runs 13 residues. V was trimmed by 6 bases and J by 4 bases, leaving 12 bases between them. Here the CDR3 DNA reads TGTGCCAGCAGCTATACCATTGGCACTGAAGCTTTCTTT. Translated: CASSYTIGTEAFF.

The CDR3 sequence: CAISAAQTDTGELFF. In DNA, the CDR3 is TGTGCCATCAGTGCGGCACAGACGGACACCGGGGAGCTGTTTTTT. J is TRBJ2-2 and V is TRBV10-3; no definite D call. The CDR3 is made up of 15 amino acids. V lost 4 bases and J 3 bases, leaving 12 bases between the germline ends. CDR1 and CDR2 from the germline V gene are ENHRY and SYGVKD.

The chain employs TRBV27 and TRBJ1-6, with 9 bases aligning to TRBD1. The trim removed 6 bases at V and 2 bases at J, leaving 14 bases unmatched. The CDR3 loop spans 19 amino acids. From germline, CDR1 is MNHEY and CDR2 SMNVEV (reference sequence). The CDR3 loop reads CASRLRGTGSKAYNSPLHF. In DNA, the CDR3 is TGTGCCAGCAGGTTAAGGGGGACAGGGTCGAAAGCCTATAATTCACCCCTCCACTTT.

The chain joins TRBV7-8 to TRBJ2-1; tentative D call: TRBD2 (5 bases). The CDR3 has 13 residues. CDR1 and CDR2 (germline): SGHVS, FQNEAQ. V dropped 3 bases and J dropped 11 bases, with 14 bases sitting between them. CDR3 amino acids: CASSLWEGSQQFF. DNA for the CDR3: TGTGCCAGCAGCTTGTGGGAAGGGAGTCAGCAGTTCTTC.

The rearrangement uses TRBV27 and TRBJ2-6; maybe TRBD1 (6 bases). The CDR3 runs 18 residues. Per germline, CDR1 MNHEY and CDR2 SMNVEV (reference sequence). V lost 9 bases, J lost 0 bases, and 21 bases lay in between. CDR3 bases: TGTGCCAGTAGGCCTACAGGGATCATCCTCTCTGGGGCCAACGTCCTGACTTTC. It yields the protein CASRPTGIILSGANVLTF. Filled out from reference TRBV27 and TRBJ2-6, the complete variable domain reads EAQVTQNPRYLITVTGKKLTVTCSQNMNHEYMSWYRQDPGLGLRQIYYSMNVEVTDKGDVPEGYKVSRKEKRNFPLILESPSPNQTSLYFCASRPTGIILSGANVLTFGAGSRLTVL.

V gene TRBV3-1 (or the pseudogene TRBV3-2) combines with J gene TRBJ1-1; D is possibly TRBD1 (6 bases). Trimming left V 1 base short and J 0 bases short, with 12 bases between. The length of the CDR3 is 16 residues. Germline values: CDR1 LGHDT, CDR2 YNNKEL (reference sequence). The CDR3 protein is CASSQVSRTVNTEAFF. DNA for the CDR3: TGTGCCAGCAGCCAAGTGTCACGGACAGTGAACACTGAAGCTTTCTTT.

This chain uses TRBV4-3 with TRBJ1-2; no clear D. Germline loops: CDR1 LGHNA, CDR2 YSLEER. This CDR3 spans 13 amino acids. V was trimmed by 3 bases and J by 3 bases, leaving 8 bases between them. CDR3 coding DNA: TGCGCCAGCAGCCATGACATGGACTATGGCTACACCTTC. This encodes CASSHDMDYGYTF.

The J gene is TRBJ1-1, the V gene TRBV15, with TRBD1 as a possible D gene (5 bases). Germline V gene data show CDR1 as LNHNV and CDR2 as YYDKDF (reference sequence). The CDR3 contains 17 residues. The germline V and J ends were trimmed by 1 base and 1 base, with 16 bases remaining between them. This CDR3 is CATSRGRDGGRNTEAFF. CDR3 DNA sequence: TGTGCCACCAGCAGAGGACGGGACGGAGGGAGGAACACTGAAGCTTTCTTT.

The CDR3 region has the DNA TGTGCCAGCAGTTTGCCAGGGATCAGCTCTGGAAACACCATATATTTT. Its protein product is CASSLPGISSGNTIYF. The chain combines TRBV28 with TRBJ1-3; weak D call: TRBD1 (5 bases). Germline values: CDR1 MDHEN, CDR2 SYDVKM. The CDR3 totals 16 residues. The germline V and J ends were trimmed by 3 bases and 0 bases, with 12 bases remaining between them.

This rearrangement joins TRBV5-4 to TRBJ2-7, with D unresolved. CDR1 and CDR2 (germline): SGHNT, YYREEE (reference sequence). The CDR3 sequence is 12 residues long. With 0 bases removed from V and 3 bases from J, the gap between germline ends came to 4 bases. In DNA form, the CDR3 reads TGTGCCAGCAGCTTGGACTACTACGAGCAGTACTTC. Translating it yields CASSLDYYEQYF.

This sequence joins TRBV28 and TRBJ1-1; D may be TRBD1 (5 bases). CDR3 length: 16 amino acids. Per the germline V gene, CDR1 is MDHEN and CDR2 is SYDVKM. V was clipped by 2 bases and J by 3 bases, with 16 bases between them. Here the CDR3 DNA reads TGTGCCAGCAGTTTAATGTCAGGGCAGATTTACACTGAAGCTTTCTTT. Translation: CASSLMSGQIYTEAFF.

The rearrangement joins TRBV18 to TRBJ2-1; 10 bases align to TRBD2. The trim removed 6 bases at V and 4 bases at J, leaving 3 bases unmatched. The CDR3 runs 14 residues. Germline assignment: CDR1 KGHSH and CDR2 LQKENI. The CDR3 loop is CASSRTSGYNEQFF. The CDR3 DNA reads TGTGCCAGCTCCAGGACTAGCGGATACAATGAGCAGTTCTTC.

The chain has TRBV28 and TRBJ2-7; 7 bases agree with TRBD1. In germline, CDR1 is MDHEN, CDR2 SYDVKM. The CDR3 extends over 13 amino acids. V lost 8 bases, J lost 2 bases, and 6 bases stayed unmatched. CDR3 DNA sequence: TGTGCCAGCCGGACAGGCGTCGCCTACGAGCAGTACTTC. Amino acid sequence: CASRTGVAYEQYF.

The chain is built from TRBV2 and TRBJ1-1, with 8 bases lining up with TRBD1. V shed 5 bases, J shed 10 bases, and the junction held 6 bases outside the gene matches. The CDR3 has 12 amino acids. Looked up from germline, CDR1 is SNHLY and CDR2 is FYNNEI. CDR3 coding DNA: TGTGCCAGCAGTCCACAGGGGGGGAGAGCTTTCTTT. Amino acids: CASSPQGGRAFF.

The chain joins TRBV4-2 to TRBJ1-1; maybe TRBD1 (5 bases). The V gene's germline CDR1 is LGHNA and CDR2 YNFKEQ. The germline V and J ends were trimmed by 1 base and 5 bases, with 14 bases remaining between them. This CDR3 spans 15 amino acids. The CDR3 loop reads CASSQAAGPRTEAFF. DNA of the CDR3: TGTGCCAGCAGCCAAGCGGCAGGGCCGAGGACTGAAGCTTTCTTT.

The chain employs TRBV30 and TRBJ2-3; 13 bases are a match to TRBD2. V was clipped by 4 bases and J by 0 bases; unmatched bases: 7. CDR1 and CDR2 (germline): GTSNPN, SVGIG (reference sequence). The CDR3 sequence is 17 residues long. CDR3 region: CAWNGKGLAGSTDTQYF. The CDR3 DNA is TGTGCCTGGAACGGAAAGGGACTAGCGGGAAGCACAGATACGCAGTATTTT.

The V call is TRBV18, the J call TRBJ2-1; TRBD2 matches 9 bases. The CDR3 runs 15 residues. CDR1 is KGHSH and CDR2 is LQKENI in the germline V gene. V shed 6 bases and J 6 bases; nucleotides not matched to a gene: 9. The CDR3 spells CASSLTSGASNEQFF. The CDR3 DNA is TGTGCCAGCTCCCTGACTAGCGGCGCGAGCAATGAGCAGTTCTTC.

This chain uses TRBV7-8 with TRBJ2-1; TRBD1 is a possible D gene (6 bases). The CDR3 extends over 15 amino acids. V was trimmed by 5 bases and J by 3 bases, leaving 14 bases between them. Germline values: CDR1 SGHVS, CDR2 FQNEAQ. Here the CDR3 reads CASSPGRGGYNEQFF. Written as DNA, the CDR3 is TGTGCCAGCAGCCCGGGCCGAGGGGGCTACAATGAGCAGTTCTTC.

The chain uses TRBV30 and TRBJ2-6; D is uncertain. This CDR3 has 17 residues. Trimming cost V 3 bases and J 4 bases, with 19 bases left between them. CDR1 is GTSNPN and CDR2 is SVGIG in the germline V gene (reference sequence). This chain's CDR3 is CAWRAKLPMEGANVLTF. The CDR3, as DNA: TGTGCCTGGAGGGCCAAACTACCCATGGAAGGGGCCAACGTCCTGACTTTC.